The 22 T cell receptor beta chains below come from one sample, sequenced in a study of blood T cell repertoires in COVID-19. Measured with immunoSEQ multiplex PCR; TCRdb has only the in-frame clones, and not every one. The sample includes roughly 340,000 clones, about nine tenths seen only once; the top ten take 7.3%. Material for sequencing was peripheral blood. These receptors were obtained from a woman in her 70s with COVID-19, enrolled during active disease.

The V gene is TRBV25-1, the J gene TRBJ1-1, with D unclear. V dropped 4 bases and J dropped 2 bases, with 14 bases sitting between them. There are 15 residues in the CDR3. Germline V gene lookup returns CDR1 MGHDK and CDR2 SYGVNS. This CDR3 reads CASSVGVAVNTEAFF. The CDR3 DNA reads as TGTGCCAGCAGTGTCGGAGTGGCAGTAAACACTGAAGCTTTCTTT.

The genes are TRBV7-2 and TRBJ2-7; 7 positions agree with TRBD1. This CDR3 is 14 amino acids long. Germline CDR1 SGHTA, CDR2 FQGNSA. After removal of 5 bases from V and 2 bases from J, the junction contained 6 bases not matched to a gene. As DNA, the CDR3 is TGTGCCAGCAGCACGACAGGGACGACCTACGAGCAGTACTTC. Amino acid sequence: CASSTTGTTYEQYF.

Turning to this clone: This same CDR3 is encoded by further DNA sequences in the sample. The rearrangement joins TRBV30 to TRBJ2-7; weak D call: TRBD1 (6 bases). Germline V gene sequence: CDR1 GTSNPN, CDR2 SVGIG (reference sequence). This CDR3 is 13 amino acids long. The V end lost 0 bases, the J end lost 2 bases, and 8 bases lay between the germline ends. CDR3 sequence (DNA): TGTGCCTGGAGTGTCACAGGGCCCTACGAGCAGTACTTC. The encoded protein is CAWSVTGPYEQYF.

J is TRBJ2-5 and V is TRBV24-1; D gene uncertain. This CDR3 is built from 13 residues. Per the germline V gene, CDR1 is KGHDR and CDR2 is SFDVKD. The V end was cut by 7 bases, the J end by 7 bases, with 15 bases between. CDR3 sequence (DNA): TGTGCCACCAGCATCGAGCCTCGTGGGACCCAGTACTTC. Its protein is CATSIEPRGTQYF.

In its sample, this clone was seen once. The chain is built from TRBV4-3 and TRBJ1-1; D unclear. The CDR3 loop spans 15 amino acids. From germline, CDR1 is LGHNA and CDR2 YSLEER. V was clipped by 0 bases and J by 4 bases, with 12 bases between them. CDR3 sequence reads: CASSQERAGGTEAFF. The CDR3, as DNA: TGCGCCAGCAGCCAAGAGAGGGCAGGAGGCACTGAAGCTTTCTTT.

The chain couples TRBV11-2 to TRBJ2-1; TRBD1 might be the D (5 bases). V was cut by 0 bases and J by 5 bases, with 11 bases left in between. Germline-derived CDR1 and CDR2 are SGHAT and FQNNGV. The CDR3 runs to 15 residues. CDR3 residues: CASSLDQQVNNEQFF. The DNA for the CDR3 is TGTGCCAGCAGCTTAGATCAACAGGTAAACAATGAGCAGTTCTTC.

As DNA, the CDR3 is TGTGCCAGCAGTACATCAGGGGAAATGAACACTGAAGCTTTCTTT. Its translation: CASSTSGEMNTEAFF. The chain joins TRBV6-2 or TRBV6-3 to TRBJ1-1, with D perhaps matching TRBD1 (6 bases). V lost 5 bases, J lost 0 bases, and 13 bases lay in between. CDR1 is MNHEY and CDR2 is SVGEGT in the germline V gene. The length of the CDR3 is 15 residues.

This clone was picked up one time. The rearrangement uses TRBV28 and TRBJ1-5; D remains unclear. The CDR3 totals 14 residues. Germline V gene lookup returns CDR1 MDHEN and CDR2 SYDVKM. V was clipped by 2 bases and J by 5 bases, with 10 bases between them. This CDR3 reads CASSLSQVYQPQHF. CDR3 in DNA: TGTGCCAGCAGTTTAAGTCAGGTATATCAGCCCCAGCATTTT.

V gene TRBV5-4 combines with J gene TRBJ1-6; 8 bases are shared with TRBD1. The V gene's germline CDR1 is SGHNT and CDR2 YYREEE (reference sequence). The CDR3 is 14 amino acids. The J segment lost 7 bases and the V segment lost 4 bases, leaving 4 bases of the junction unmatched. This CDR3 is CASSPQGANSPLHF. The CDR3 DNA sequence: TGTGCCAGCAGCCCTCAGGGGGCAAATTCACCCCTCCACTTT.

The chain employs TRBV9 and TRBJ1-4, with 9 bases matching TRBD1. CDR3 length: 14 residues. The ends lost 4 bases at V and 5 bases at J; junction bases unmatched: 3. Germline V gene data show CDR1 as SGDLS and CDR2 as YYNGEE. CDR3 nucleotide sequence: TGTGCCAGCAGCCACGGGACAGGGAATGAAAAACTGTTTTTT. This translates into CASSHGTGNEKLFF.

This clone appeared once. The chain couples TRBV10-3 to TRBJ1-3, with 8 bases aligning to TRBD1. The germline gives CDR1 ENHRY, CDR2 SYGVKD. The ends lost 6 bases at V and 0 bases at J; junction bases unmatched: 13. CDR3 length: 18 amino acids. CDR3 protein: CAISALGQGTSSGNTIYF. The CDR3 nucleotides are TGTGCCATCAGCGCCCTCGGACAGGGTACGAGCTCTGGAAACACCATATATTTT.

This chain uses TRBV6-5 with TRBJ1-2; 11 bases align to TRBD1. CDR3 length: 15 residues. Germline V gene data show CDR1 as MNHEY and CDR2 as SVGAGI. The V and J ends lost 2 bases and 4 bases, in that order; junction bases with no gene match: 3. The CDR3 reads CASSYRDRGVYGYTF. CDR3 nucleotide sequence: TGTGCCAGCAGTTACCGGGACAGGGGGGTCTATGGCTACACCTTC.

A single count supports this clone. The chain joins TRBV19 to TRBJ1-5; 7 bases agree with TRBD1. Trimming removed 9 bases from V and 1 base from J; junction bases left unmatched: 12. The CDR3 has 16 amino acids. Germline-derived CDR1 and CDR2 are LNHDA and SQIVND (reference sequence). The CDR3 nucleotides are TGTGCCAGCCTGCGGCATCCACAGGGGAGCAATCAGCCCCAGCATTTT. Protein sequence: CASLRHPQGSNQPQHF.

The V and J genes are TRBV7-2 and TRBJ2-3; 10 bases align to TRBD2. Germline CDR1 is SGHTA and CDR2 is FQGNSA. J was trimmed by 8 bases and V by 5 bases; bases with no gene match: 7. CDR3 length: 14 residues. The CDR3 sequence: CASSPGASGGTQYF. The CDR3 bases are TGTGCCAGCAGCCCTGGGGCTAGCGGGGGTACGCAGTATTTT.

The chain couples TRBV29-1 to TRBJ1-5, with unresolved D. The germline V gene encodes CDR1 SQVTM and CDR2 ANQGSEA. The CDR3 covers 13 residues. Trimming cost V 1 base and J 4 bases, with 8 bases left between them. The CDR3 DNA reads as TGCAGCGTTGAAGTTTCGACAAATCAGCCCCAGCATTTT. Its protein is CSVEVSTNQPQHF.

The CDR3 loop is CASSFFLAKNIQYF. The CDR3 DNA reads TGTGCCAGCAGTTTTTTCCTAGCCAAAAACATTCAGTACTTC. The rearrangement links TRBV28 to TRBJ2-4; no clear D. Trimming left V 3 bases short and J 0 bases short, with 6 bases between. The CDR3 loop spans 14 amino acids. Germline V gene data show CDR1 as MDHEN and CDR2 as SYDVKM.

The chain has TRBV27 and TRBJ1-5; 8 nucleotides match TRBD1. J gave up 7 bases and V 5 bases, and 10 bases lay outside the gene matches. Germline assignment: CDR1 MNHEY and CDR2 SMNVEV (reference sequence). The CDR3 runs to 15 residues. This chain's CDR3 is CASSPRVQGGQPQHF. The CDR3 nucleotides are TGTGCCAGCAGTCCAAGGGTACAGGGGGGGCAGCCCCAGCATTTT.

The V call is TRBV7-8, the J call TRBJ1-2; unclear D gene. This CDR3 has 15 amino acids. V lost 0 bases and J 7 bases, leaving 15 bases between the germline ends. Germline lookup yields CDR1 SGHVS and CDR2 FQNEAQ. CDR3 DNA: TGTGCCAGCAGCTTAGCCCGAGAGCCGTTAAGTGGCTACACCTTC. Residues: CASSLAREPLSGYTF. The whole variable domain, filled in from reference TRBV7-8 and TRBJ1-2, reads GAGVSQSPRYKVAKRGQDVALRCDPISGHVSLFWYQQALGQGPEFLTYFQNEAQLDKSGLPSDRFFAERPEGSVSTLKIQRTQQEDSAVYLCASSLAREPLSGYTFGSGTRLTVV.

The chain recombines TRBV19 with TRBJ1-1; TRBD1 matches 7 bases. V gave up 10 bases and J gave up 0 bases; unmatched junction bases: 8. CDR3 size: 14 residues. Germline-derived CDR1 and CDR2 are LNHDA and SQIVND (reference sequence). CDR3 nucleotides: TGTGCCACCACTAAGGGACAGATGAACACTGAAGCTTTCTTT. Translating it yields CATTKGQMNTEAFF.

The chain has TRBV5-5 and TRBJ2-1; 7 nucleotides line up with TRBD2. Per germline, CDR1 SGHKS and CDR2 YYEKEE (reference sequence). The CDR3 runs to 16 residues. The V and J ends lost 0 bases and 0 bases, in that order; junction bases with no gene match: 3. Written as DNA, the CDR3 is TGTGCCAGCAGCTTGGCGTCTAGCGGCTCCTACAATGAGCAGTTCTTC. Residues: CASSLASSGSYNEQFF.

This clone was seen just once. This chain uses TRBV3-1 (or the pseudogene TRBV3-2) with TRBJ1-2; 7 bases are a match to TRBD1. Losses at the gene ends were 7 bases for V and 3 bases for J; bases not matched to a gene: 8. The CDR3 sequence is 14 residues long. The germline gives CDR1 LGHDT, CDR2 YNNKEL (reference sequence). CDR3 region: CASKPQGSDYGYTF. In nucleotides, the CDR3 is TGTGCCAGCAAGCCACAGGGGTCTGACTATGGCTACACCTTC.

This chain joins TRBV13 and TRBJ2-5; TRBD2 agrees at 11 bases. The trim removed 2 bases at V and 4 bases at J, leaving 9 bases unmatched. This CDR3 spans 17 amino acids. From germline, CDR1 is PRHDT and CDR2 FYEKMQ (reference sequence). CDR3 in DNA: TGTGCCAGCAGCTTAAGGGCTAGCGGGGGGCCGGTAGAGACCCAGTACTTC. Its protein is CASSLRASGGPVETQYF. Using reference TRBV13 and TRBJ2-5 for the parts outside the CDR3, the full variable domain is AAGVIQSPRHLIKEKRETATLKCYPIPRHDTVYWYQQGPGQDPQFLISFYEKMQSDKGSIPDRFSAQQFSDYHSELNMSSLELGDSALYFCASSLRASGGPVETQYFGPGTRLLVL.